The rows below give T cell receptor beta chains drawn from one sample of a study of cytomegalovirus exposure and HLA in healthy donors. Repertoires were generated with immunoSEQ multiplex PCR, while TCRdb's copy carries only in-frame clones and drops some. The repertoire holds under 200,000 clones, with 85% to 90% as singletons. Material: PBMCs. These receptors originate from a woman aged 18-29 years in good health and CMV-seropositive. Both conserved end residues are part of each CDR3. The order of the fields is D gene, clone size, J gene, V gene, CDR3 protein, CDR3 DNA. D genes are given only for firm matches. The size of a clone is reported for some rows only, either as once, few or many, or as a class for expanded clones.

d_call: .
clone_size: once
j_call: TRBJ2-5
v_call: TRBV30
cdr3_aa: CAWSVLAEQETQYF
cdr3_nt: TGTGCCTGGAGTGTACTGGCGGAACAAGAGACCCAGTACTTC

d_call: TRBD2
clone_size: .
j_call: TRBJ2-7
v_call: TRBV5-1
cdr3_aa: CASSFTSGRYEQYF
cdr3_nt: TGCGCCAGCAGCTTCACTAGCGGGCGTTACGAGCAGTACTTC

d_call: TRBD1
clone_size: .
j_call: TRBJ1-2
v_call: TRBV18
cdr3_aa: CASSPHGQGWYGYTF
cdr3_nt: TGTGCCAGCTCACCACACGGACAGGGCTGGTATGGCTACACCTTC

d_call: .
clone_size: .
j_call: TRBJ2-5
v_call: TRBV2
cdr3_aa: CASVLRGMETQYF
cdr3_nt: TGTGCCAGCGTTCTTAGGGGGATGGAGACCCAGTACTTC

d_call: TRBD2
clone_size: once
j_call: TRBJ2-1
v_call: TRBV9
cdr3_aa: CASSVGGGAGVTYNEQFF
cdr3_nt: TGTGCCAGCAGCGTAGGGGGAGGAGCGGGAGTCACCTACAATGAGCAGTTCTTC

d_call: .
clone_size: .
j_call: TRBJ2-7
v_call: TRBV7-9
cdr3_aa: CASSFGGTYEQYF
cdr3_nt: TGTGCCAGCAGCTTCGGGGGAACCTACGAGCAGTACTTC

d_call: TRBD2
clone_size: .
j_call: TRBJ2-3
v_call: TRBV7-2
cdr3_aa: CASSLGGSLVDTQYF
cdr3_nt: TGTGCCAGCAGCTTAGGCGGGAGCCTGGTAGATACGCAGTATTTT

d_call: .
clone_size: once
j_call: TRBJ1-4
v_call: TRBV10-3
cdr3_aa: CASWAGTKNEKLFF
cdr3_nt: TGTGCCTCCTGGGCCGGGACAAAAAATGAAAAACTGTTTTTT

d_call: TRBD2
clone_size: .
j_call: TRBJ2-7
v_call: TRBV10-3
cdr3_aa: CAISTQLGTSGYEQYF
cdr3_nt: TGTGCCATCAGTACACAATTGGGGACTAGCGGATACGAGCAGTACTTC

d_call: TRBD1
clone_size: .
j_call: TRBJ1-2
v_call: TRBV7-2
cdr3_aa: CASSLDRAGYGYTF
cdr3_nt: TGTGCCAGCAGCTTGGACAGGGCTGGCTATGGCTACACCTTC

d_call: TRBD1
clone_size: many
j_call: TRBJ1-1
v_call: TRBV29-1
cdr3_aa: CSGGQESTEAFF
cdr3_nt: TGCAGCGGGGGACAGGAGAGCACTGAAGCTTTCTTT

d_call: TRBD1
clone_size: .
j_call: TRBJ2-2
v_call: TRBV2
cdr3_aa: CASRGQGRFTGELFF
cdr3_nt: TGTGCCAGCAGAGGACAGGGAAGATTCACCGGGGAGCTGTTTTTT

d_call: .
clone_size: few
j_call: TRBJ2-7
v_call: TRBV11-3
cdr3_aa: CASSLETRSVQYF
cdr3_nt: TGTGCCAGCAGCTTAGAAACTAGATCAGTGCAGTACTTC

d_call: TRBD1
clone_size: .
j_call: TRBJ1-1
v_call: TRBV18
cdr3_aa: CASSVTGGPNTEAFF
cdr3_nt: TGTGCCAGCTCAGTAACAGGGGGCCCGAACACTGAAGCTTTCTTT

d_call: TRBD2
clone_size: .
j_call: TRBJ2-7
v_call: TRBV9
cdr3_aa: CASSPSGSYEQYF
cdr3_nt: TGTGCCAGCAGTCCTAGCGGCTCCTACGAGCAGTACTTC

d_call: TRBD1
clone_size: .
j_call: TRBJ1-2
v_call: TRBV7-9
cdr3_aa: CASRRTGGSDGYTF
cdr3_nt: TGTGCCAGCAGAAGGACAGGAGGTTCGGATGGCTACACCTTC

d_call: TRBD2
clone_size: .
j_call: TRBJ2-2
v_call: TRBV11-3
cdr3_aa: CASSLSRLAGRTGELFF
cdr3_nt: TGTGCCAGCAGCTTATCGCGGCTAGCGGGGAGGACCGGGGAGCTGTTTTTT

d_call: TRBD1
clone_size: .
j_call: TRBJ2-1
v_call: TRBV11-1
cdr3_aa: CASRGTGVLNEQFF
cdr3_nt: TGTGCCAGCAGGGGGACAGGTGTGTTGAATGAGCAGTTCTTC

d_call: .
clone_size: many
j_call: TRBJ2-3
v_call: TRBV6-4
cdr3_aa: CASSGEGGTDTQYF
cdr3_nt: TGTGCCAGCAGTGGTGAAGGGGGCACAGATACGCAGTATTTT

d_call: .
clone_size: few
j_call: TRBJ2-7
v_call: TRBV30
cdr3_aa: CAWSPGAYEQYF
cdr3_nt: TGTGCCTGGAGTCCCGGGGCCTACGAGCAGTACTTC

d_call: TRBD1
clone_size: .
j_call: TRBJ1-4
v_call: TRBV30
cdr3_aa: CAWSPSGTDYEKLFF
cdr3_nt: TGTGCCTGGAGTCCCTCCGGGACAGATTATGAAAAACTGTTTTTT

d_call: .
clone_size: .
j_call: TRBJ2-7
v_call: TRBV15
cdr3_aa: CATSWYYYEQYF
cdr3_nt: TGTGCCACCAGCTGGTACTACTACGAGCAGTACTTC

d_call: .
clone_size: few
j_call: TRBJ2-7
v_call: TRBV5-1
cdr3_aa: CASSLEDSPELYEQYF
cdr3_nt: TGCGCCAGCAGCTTGGAGGACTCTCCGGAACTCTACGAGCAGTACTTC

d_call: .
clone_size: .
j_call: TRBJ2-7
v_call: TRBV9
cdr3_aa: CASSVGQLGYEQYF
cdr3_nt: TGTGCCAGCAGCGTAGGGCAGCTCGGGTACGAGCAGTACTTC

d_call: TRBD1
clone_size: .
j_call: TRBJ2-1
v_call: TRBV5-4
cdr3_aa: CASSTGTGGYNEQFF
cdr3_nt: TGTGCCAGCAGCACCGGGACAGGGGGCTACAATGAGCAGTTCTTC

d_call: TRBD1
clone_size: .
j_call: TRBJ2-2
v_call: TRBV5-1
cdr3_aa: CASSTGQGSGELFF
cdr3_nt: TGCGCCAGCAGCACGGGACAGGGATCCGGGGAGCTGTTTTTT

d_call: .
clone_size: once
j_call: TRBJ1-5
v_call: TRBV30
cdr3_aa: CAWSVRGRGGNQPQHF
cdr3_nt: TGTGCCTGGAGTGTACGGGGCAGGGGAGGGAATCAGCCCCAGCATTTT

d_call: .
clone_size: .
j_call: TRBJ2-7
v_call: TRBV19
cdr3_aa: CASSLLAGDRVHEQYF
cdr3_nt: TGTGCCAGTAGTTTACTAGCCGGTGACAGGGTCCACGAGCAGTACTTC

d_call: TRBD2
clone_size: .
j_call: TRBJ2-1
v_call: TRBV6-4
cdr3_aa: CASSDLAGVSGEQFF
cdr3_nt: TGTGCCAGCAGTGATCTAGCGGGAGTGTCGGGTGAGCAGTTCTTC

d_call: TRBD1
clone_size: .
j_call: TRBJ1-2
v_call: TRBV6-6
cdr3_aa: CASRHDDRVWGYTF
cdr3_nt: TGTGCCAGCAGACATGATGACAGGGTGTGGGGCTACACCTTC

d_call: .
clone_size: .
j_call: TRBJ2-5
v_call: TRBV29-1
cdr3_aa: CSAKEGATQYF
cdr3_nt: TGCAGCGCGAAGGAGGGTGCGACCCAGTACTTC

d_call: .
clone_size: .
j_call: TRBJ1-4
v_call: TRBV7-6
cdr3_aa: CASSLAGGYEKLFF
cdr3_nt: TGTGCCAGCAGCTTAGCAGGGGGTTATGAAAAACTGTTTTTT

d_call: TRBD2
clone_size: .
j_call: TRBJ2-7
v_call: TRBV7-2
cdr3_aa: CASSPGLAASYEQYF
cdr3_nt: TGTGCCAGCAGCCCGGGACTAGCGGCCTCCTACGAGCAGTACTTC

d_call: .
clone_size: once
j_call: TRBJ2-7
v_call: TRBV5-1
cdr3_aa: CASSLDNEQYF
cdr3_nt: TGCGCCAGCAGCTTGGACAACGAGCAGTACTTC

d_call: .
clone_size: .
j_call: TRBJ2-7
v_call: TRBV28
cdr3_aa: CASAGSYEQYF
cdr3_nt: TGTGCCAGCGCAGGCTCCTACGAGCAGTACTTC

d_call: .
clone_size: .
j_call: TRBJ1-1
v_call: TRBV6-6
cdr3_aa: CASSYSIPGTEAFF
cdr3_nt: TGTGCCAGCAGTTACTCGATTCCGGGCACTGAAGCTTTCTTT

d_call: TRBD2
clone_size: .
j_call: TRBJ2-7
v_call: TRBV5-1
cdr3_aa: CASSLEQFSGSLLEQYF
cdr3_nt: TGCGCCAGCAGCTTGGAACAATTTAGCGGGAGTCTTCTAGAGCAGTACTTC

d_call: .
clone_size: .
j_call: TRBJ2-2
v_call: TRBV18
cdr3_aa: CASSYERLGSGELFF
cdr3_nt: TGTGCCAGCTCATACGAGCGGTTGGGCTCCGGGGAGCTGTTTTTT

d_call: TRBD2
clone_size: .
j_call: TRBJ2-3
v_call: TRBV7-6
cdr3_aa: CASSLEAGEDTQYF
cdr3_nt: TGTGCCAGCAGCTTAGAAGCGGGAGAAGATACGCAGTATTTT

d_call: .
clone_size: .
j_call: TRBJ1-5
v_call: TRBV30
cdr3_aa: CAWSARVHQPQHF
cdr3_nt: TGTGCCTGGAGTGCCAGGGTTCATCAGCCCCAGCATTTT

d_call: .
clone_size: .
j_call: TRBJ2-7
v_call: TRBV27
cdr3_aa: CASSTNYEQYF
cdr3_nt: TGTGCCAGCAGTACAAACTACGAGCAGTACTTC

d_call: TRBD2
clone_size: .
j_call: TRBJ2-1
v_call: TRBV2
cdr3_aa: CASNPGRLHNEQFF
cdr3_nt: TGTGCCAGCAACCCCGGGAGGCTACACAATGAGCAGTTCTTC

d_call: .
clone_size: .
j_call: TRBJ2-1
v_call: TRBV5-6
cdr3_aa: CASSDHQGFNEQFF
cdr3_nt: TGTGCCAGCAGTGACCACCAGGGGTTTAATGAGCAGTTCTTC

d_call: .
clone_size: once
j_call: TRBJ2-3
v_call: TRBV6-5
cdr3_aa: CASSFLTGGDTQYF
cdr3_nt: TGTGCCAGCAGTTTCCTGACTGGAGGAGATACGCAGTATTTT

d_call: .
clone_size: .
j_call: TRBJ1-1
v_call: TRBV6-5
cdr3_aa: CASSRGMNTEAFF
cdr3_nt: TGTGCCAGCAGCAGGGGAATGAACACTGAAGCTTTCTTT

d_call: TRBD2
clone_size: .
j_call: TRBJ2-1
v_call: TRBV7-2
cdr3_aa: CASSLPIGTSGGEQFF
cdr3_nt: TGTGCCAGCAGCTTACCGATCGGGACTAGCGGTGGTGAGCAGTTCTTC

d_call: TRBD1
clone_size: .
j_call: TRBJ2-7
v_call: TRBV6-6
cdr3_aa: CASAWDRDGYEQYF
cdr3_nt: TGTGCCAGCGCCTGGGACAGGGATGGGTACGAGCAGTACTTC

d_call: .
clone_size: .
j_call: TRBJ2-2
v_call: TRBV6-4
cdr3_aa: CASTTGVGTGELFF
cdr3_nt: TGTGCCAGCACCACGGGAGTGGGCACCGGGGAGCTGTTTTTT

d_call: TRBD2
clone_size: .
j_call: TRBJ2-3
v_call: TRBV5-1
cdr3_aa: CASRPLAGMDTQYF
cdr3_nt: TGCGCCAGCAGACCTCTAGCGGGAATGGATACGCAGTATTTT

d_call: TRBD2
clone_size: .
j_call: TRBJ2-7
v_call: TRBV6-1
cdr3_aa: CAIRRIAGLYEQYF
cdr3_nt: TGTGCCATCCGACGGATAGCGGGGTTATACGAGCAGTACTTC

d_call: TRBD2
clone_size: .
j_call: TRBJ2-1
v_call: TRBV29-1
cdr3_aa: CSVEGSVTSGEYNEQFF
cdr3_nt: TGCAGCGTTGAAGGAAGCGTGACTAGCGGAGAGTACAATGAGCAGTTCTTC